This TCR beta chain is drawn from a study of blood T cell repertoires in COVID-19. Sequencing was performed with immunoSEQ multiplex PCR; in TCRdb, only in-frame clones are kept and a portion is missing. The table has some 41,000 clones, about 90% seen once. CDR3 length: 14 residues. The V gene lost 4 bases and the J gene lost 0 bases, with 9 bases spanning the gap. Germline V lookup: CDR1 SGHAT, CDR2 FQNNGV. The sequenced sample was peripheral blood. The chain carries TRBV11-2 and TRBJ1-2; weak D call: TRBD1 (5 bases). The sequence derives from a woman older than 75 with active COVID-19. CDR3 in amino acids: CASSSGRANYGYTF. The CDR3 coding sequence is TGTGCCAGCAGCTCCGGCAGGGCTAACTATGGCTACACCTTC. The complete variable domain, with remaining parts taken from reference TRBV11-2 and TRBJ1-2, reads EAGVAQSPRYKIIEKRQSVAFWCNPISGHATLYWYQQILGQGPKLLIQFQNNGVVDDSQLPKDRFSAERLKGVDSTLKIQPAKLEDSAVYLCASSSGRANYGYTFGSGTRLTVV.